Below, one T cell receptor beta chain is given with its context. Assay used: immunoSEQ multiplex PCR; TCRdb lists only in-frame clones, some missing. Of roughly 290,000 clones listed, around 87% are singletons. This entry comes from a study of blood T cell repertoires in COVID-19. Germline CDR1 is SGHTA and CDR2 is FQGNSA. V lost 2 bases and J 5 bases, leaving 19 bases between the germline ends. The CDR3 has 16 residues. The sequence came from a woman between 45 and 65 years old who had recovered from COVID-19. The chain uses TRBV7-2 and TRBJ2-7; TRBD2 might be the D (5 bases). Sequences were obtained from peripheral blood. The chain's CDR3 is CASSLSWRAPEDEQYF. The CDR3 nucleotides read TGTGCCAGCAGCTTAAGTTGGCGGGCCCCAGAGGACGAGCAGTACTTC.